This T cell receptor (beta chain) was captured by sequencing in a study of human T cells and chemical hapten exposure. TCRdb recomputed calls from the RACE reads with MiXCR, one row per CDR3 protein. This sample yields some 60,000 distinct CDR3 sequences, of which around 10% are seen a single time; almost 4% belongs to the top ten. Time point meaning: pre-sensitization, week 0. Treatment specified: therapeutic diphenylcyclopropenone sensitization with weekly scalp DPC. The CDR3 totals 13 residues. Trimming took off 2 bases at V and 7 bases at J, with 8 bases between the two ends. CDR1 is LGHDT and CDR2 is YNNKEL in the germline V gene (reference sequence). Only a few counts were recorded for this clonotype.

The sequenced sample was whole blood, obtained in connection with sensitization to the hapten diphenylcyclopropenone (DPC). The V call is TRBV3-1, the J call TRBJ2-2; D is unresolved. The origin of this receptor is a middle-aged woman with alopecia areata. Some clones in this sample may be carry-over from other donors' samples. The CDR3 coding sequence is TGTGCCAGCAGCCAACCTGTTATCGGGGAGCTGTTTTTT. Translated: CASSQPVIGELFF. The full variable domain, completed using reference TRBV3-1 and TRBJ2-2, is DTAVSQTPKYLVTQMGNDKSIKCEQNLGHDTMYWYKQDSKKFLKIMFSYNNKELIINETVPNRFSPKSPDKAHLNLHINSLELGDSAVYFCASSQPVIGELFFGEGSRLTVL.